These T cell receptor beta chains were read from a single sample in a study of response to subunit inactivated influenza vaccine. Each CDR3 protein is one row after TCRdb ran MiXCR on the RT-PCR reads. The table shows roughly 760,000 distinct CDR3 sequences, with approximately 22% occurring only once. This material consisted of PBMCs from blood, taken more than 4 days after vaccination. These receptors came from a man aged 50 to 60 who received an inactivated influenza vaccine. Each CDR3 is given with its conserved first and last residue. The order of the fields is D gene, V gene, J gene, clone size, CDR3 DNA, CDR3 protein. The D gene is left open where the match is weak. The listing skips clone size in some rows; elsewhere it reads once, few, many or a size class.

d_call: TRBD2; v_call: TRBV5-1; j_call: TRBJ2-7; clone_size: few; cdr3_nt: TGCGCCAGCAGCTTGGTGTCAGCGGGGACCGAAACCTACGAGCAGTACTTC; cdr3_aa: CASSLVSAGTETYEQYF
d_call: NA; v_call: TRBV29-1; j_call: TRBJ2-2; clone_size: many; cdr3_nt: TGCAGCGTTGAAGGGGCGGGTGCCGGGGAGCTGTTTTTT; cdr3_aa: CSVEGAGAGELFF
d_call: NA; v_call: TRBV4-2; j_call: TRBJ2-1; clone_size: many; cdr3_nt: TGTGCCAGCAGCCAAGATCCTGGCGGGAACAATGAGCAGTTCTTC; cdr3_aa: CASSQDPGGNNEQFF
d_call: TRBD1; v_call: TRBV7-2; j_call: TRBJ2-7; clone_size: NA; cdr3_nt: TGTGCCAGCAGCAGAGGGGGGACAGGGGGCCCCTACGAGCAGTACTTC; cdr3_aa: CASSRGGTGGPYEQYF
d_call: NA; v_call: TRBV4-2; j_call: TRBJ2-7; clone_size: NA; cdr3_nt: TGTGCCAGCAGCCAAGATAGTGGGGGCATTTACGAGCAGTACTTC; cdr3_aa: CASSQDSGGIYEQYF
d_call: TRBD1; v_call: TRBV5-1; j_call: TRBJ1-1; clone_size: few; cdr3_nt: TGCGCCAGCAGCCTCGTGACAGGGGGCCTGACTGAAGCTTTCTTT; cdr3_aa: CASSLVTGGLTEAFF
d_call: TRBD1; v_call: TRBV5-1; j_call: TRBJ2-3; clone_size: few; cdr3_nt: TGCGCCAGCAGCCAGGACGGGACAGGGCGAGATACGCAGTATTTT; cdr3_aa: CASSQDGTGRDTQYF
d_call: TRBD2; v_call: TRBV7-2; j_call: TRBJ2-5; clone_size: few; cdr3_nt: TGTGCCAGCAGCCCCCGGGAGGGGCTCCAAGAGACCCAGTACTTC; cdr3_aa: CASSPREGLQETQYF
d_call: TRBD2; v_call: TRBV2; j_call: TRBJ2-7; clone_size: NA; cdr3_nt: TGTGCCAGCAGACCGACTAGCGGGGGGGCCGGCGAGCAGTACTTC; cdr3_aa: CASRPTSGGAGEQYF
d_call: NA; v_call: TRBV24-1; j_call: TRBJ2-5; clone_size: NA; cdr3_nt: TGTGCCACCAGTGATGGTGGGACACAGACCCAGTACTTC; cdr3_aa: CATSDGGTQTQYF
d_call: NA; v_call: TRBV7-6; j_call: TRBJ2-3; clone_size: few; cdr3_nt: TGTGCCAGCGCTGGGAGTATCGCCAGCACAGATACGCAGTATTTT; cdr3_aa: CASAGSIASTDTQYF
d_call: NA; v_call: TRBV7-9; j_call: TRBJ2-6; clone_size: few; cdr3_nt: TGTGCCAGCAGCTTACTCCTAGGCGGGGCCAACGTCCTGACTTTC; cdr3_aa: CASSLLLGGANVLTF
d_call: NA; v_call: TRBV20-1; j_call: TRBJ1-2; clone_size: NA; cdr3_nt: TGCAGTGTCAGTCGGGAATCGGCCTATGGCTACACCTTC; cdr3_aa: CSVSRESAYGYTF
d_call: TRBD1; v_call: TRBV10-3; j_call: TRBJ1-2; clone_size: NA; cdr3_nt: TGTGCCATCAGTGCCTGGGACAGGGAGGAATATGGCTACACCTTC; cdr3_aa: CAISAWDREEYGYTF
d_call: TRBD2; v_call: TRBV9; j_call: TRBJ2-3; clone_size: NA; cdr3_nt: TGTGCCAGCAGCGCCAGCGGGAGGACAGATACGCAGTATTTT; cdr3_aa: CASSASGRTDTQYF
d_call: TRBD2; v_call: TRBV10-3; j_call: TRBJ2-3; clone_size: few; cdr3_nt: TGTGCCATCAGTGCTCGACCGGGACTAGCGGGGGGGCAGGGCACAGATACGCAGTATTTT; cdr3_aa: CAISARPGLAGGQGTDTQYF
d_call: NA; v_call: TRBV20-1; j_call: TRBJ2-5; clone_size: NA; cdr3_nt: TGCAGTGCTAGAGATGGGGTAACCCCCGGAGAGACCCAGTACTTC; cdr3_aa: CSARDGVTPGETQYF
d_call: NA; v_call: TRBV4-3; j_call: TRBJ2-1; clone_size: NA; cdr3_nt: TGCGCCAGCAGCCAAGAACCGGTCCCACGGCAGTTCTTC; cdr3_aa: CASSQEPVPRQFF
d_call: NA; v_call: TRBV7-2; j_call: TRBJ2-5; clone_size: NA; cdr3_nt: TGTGCCAGCAGCTTAGGTGGGAGGCAACAAGAGACCCAGTACTTC; cdr3_aa: CASSLGGRQQETQYF
d_call: TRBD1; v_call: TRBV7-7; j_call: TRBJ2-1; clone_size: NA; cdr3_nt: TGTGCTAGCAGCGCGGGAACAGGGGGAATTGAGCAGTTCTTC; cdr3_aa: CASSAGTGGIEQFF
d_call: NA; v_call: TRBV20-1; j_call: TRBJ2-1; clone_size: few; cdr3_nt: TGCAGTGTCCTCCTCCAGGGTAATGAGCAGTTCTTC; cdr3_aa: CSVLLQGNEQFF
d_call: TRBD1; v_call: TRBV19; j_call: TRBJ2-7; clone_size: few; cdr3_nt: TGTGCCAGTAGCACCCGGGACAGCCTCAACGAGCAGTACTTC; cdr3_aa: CASSTRDSLNEQYF
d_call: TRBD1; v_call: TRBV29-1; j_call: TRBJ2-1; clone_size: NA; cdr3_nt: TGCAGCGTTGACCGGGACAGGGTATACAATGAGCAGTTCTTC; cdr3_aa: CSVDRDRVYNEQFF
d_call: NA; v_call: TRBV12-3/TRBV12-4; j_call: TRBJ2-6; clone_size: NA; cdr3_nt: TGTGCCAGCAGTAACTTAGGGGCCAACGTCCTGACTTTC; cdr3_aa: CASSNLGANVLTF
d_call: TRBD1; v_call: TRBV7-9; j_call: TRBJ2-7; clone_size: NA; cdr3_nt: TGTGCCAGCAGAGTAACAGGGGGCGTCGAGCAGTACTTC; cdr3_aa: CASRVTGGVEQYF
d_call: NA; v_call: TRBV5-1; j_call: TRBJ2-3; clone_size: once; cdr3_nt: TGCGCCAGCAGGCCGTACTCCGTGACAGCAACTAGCACAAATACGCAGTATTTT; cdr3_aa: CASRPYSVTATSTNTQYF
d_call: NA; v_call: TRBV7-2; j_call: TRBJ1-2; clone_size: many; cdr3_nt: TGTGCCAGCAGCCCAGCAGGGACAACCTATGGCTACACCTTC; cdr3_aa: CASSPAGTTYGYTF
d_call: NA; v_call: TRBV5-8; j_call: TRBJ1-5; clone_size: few; cdr3_nt: TGTGCCAGCAGCTTGGACGATCAGCCCCAGCATTTT; cdr3_aa: CASSLDDQPQHF
d_call: NA; v_call: TRBV20-1; j_call: TRBJ2-1; clone_size: NA; cdr3_nt: TGCAGTGCTAAGCTCGGGAGTTACAATGAGCAGTTCTTC; cdr3_aa: CSAKLGSYNEQFF
d_call: TRBD1; v_call: TRBV6-1; j_call: TRBJ2-7; clone_size: few; cdr3_nt: TGTGCCAGCAGCGAGACAGGGCTACTCCCCTACGAGCAGTACTTC; cdr3_aa: CASSETGLLPYEQYF
d_call: NA; v_call: TRBV9; j_call: TRBJ2-1; clone_size: NA; cdr3_nt: TGTGCCAGCAGCCGAAGGGTGCTCCGGGCCGACAATGAGCAGTTCTTC; cdr3_aa: CASSRRVLRADNEQFF
d_call: NA; v_call: TRBV2; j_call: TRBJ2-5; clone_size: NA; cdr3_nt: TGTGCCAGCAGTGAAGATGTGGGAGTAGAGACCCAGTACTTC; cdr3_aa: CASSEDVGVETQYF
d_call: NA; v_call: TRBV15; j_call: TRBJ2-6; clone_size: few; cdr3_nt: TGTGCCACCAGCAGAGAAGTTAGCTACTCTGGGGCCAACGTCCTGACTTTC; cdr3_aa: CATSREVSYSGANVLTF
d_call: NA; v_call: TRBV5-6; j_call: TRBJ2-3; clone_size: few; cdr3_nt: TGTGCCAGCAGCTTGCTGGACCAAGATACGCAGTATTTT; cdr3_aa: CASSLLDQDTQYF
d_call: NA; v_call: TRBV7-2; j_call: TRBJ2-5; clone_size: NA; cdr3_nt: TGTGCCAGCACGAAGGGCCGTCAAGAGACCCAGTACTTC; cdr3_aa: CASTKGRQETQYF
d_call: TRBD1; v_call: TRBV5-4; j_call: TRBJ2-2; clone_size: NA; cdr3_nt: TGTGCCAGCAGCCTCCAACAGGGGAGTGTCACCGGGGAGCTGTTTTTT; cdr3_aa: CASSLQQGSVTGELFF
d_call: TRBD2; v_call: TRBV5-6; j_call: TRBJ2-2; clone_size: few; cdr3_nt: TGTGCCAGCAGCCGACTAGCGGGTGTCACCGGGGAGCTGTTTTTT; cdr3_aa: CASSRLAGVTGELFF
d_call: NA; v_call: TRBV10-2; j_call: TRBJ1-1; clone_size: NA; cdr3_nt: TGCGCCAGCAGGACACGGGGTGAAGCTTTCTTT; cdr3_aa: CASRTRGEAFF
d_call: NA; v_call: TRBV7-2; j_call: TRBJ2-7; clone_size: NA; cdr3_nt: TGTGCCAGCAGCTTAGCTCCCACCCAGCAGTACTTC; cdr3_aa: CASSLAPTQQYF
d_call: NA; v_call: TRBV6-2/TRBV6-3; j_call: TRBJ2-1; clone_size: few; cdr3_nt: TGTGCCAGCAGTTACAGGTACCAAATAATCCGAGGAGACAATGAGCAGTTCTTC; cdr3_aa: CASSYRYQIIRGDNEQFF
d_call: TRBD1; v_call: TRBV12-3/TRBV12-4; j_call: TRBJ2-1; clone_size: few; cdr3_nt: TGTGCCAGCAGTTTCGGCCAGGGGGCGGTCAATGAGCAGTTCTTC; cdr3_aa: CASSFGQGAVNEQFF
d_call: NA; v_call: TRBV6-1; j_call: TRBJ1-5; clone_size: NA; cdr3_nt: TGTGCCAGCAGTGACCACAACGGTCAGCCCCAGCATTTT; cdr3_aa: CASSDHNGQPQHF